This record covers a single T cell receptor (beta chain). This record comes from a study of blood T cell repertoires in COVID-19. At the level of the study: Researchers got acute and convalescent COVID-19 samples from the United States, Italy and Spain. The analysed material was cDNA or gDNA that came from T cells, B-cell-depleted T cells, or PBMCs.

TCRdb's table, derived via immunoSEQ multiplex PCR, lists solely in-frame clones and lacks some. The sample holds under 250,000 clones, around nine tenths seen once. The V segment lost 3 bases and the J segment 6 bases; nucleotides outside the gene matches: 11. The CDR3 consists of 16 residues. This receptor was obtained from a woman in her 70s with active or convalescent COVID-19. Input material: peripheral blood. The J gene is TRBJ2-1, the V gene TRBV5-3; 8 bases line up with TRBD2. TRBV5-3 is given ORF status, its function remaining uncertain. The CDR3 here is CARSSRPRGGPNEQFF. The CDR3 bases are TGTGCCAGAAGCTCCCGGCCTCGCGGGGGGCCCAATGAGCAGTTCTTC.